These T cell receptor beta chains were read from a single sample in a study of CD8+CD57+ T cells in acquired aplastic anemia. TCRdb analysed the reads with MiXCR anew, one entry per CDR3 protein. The sample records 150,000 to 200,000 distinct CDR3 sequences, about 48% being singletons. The sequenced sample consisted of sorted CD4+, CD8+, or CD8+CD57+ T cells (not recorded which) from PBMCs. Source of these receptors: a human donor in good health. Both conserved end residues are part of each CDR3. A D gene is named only where the DNA matches it firmly. Rows give clone size only sometimes, using once, few, many, or a class for an expanded clone.

v_call	clone_size	j_call	d_call	cdr3_nt	cdr3_aa
TRBV29-1	NA	TRBJ1-1	NA	TGCAGCGTCTCGACGGTGAACACTGAAGCTTTCTTT	CSVSTVNTEAFF
TRBV7-6	many	TRBJ2-1	TRBD2	TGTGCCAGCAGCTTAGTCGCGGGAGGCTTAAGCGATGAGCAGTTCTTC	CASSLVAGGLSDEQFF
TRBV7-6	many	TRBJ2-1	TRBD1	TGTGCCAGCAGCTTATACGGACAGGGTATTTCCTACAATGAGCAGTTCTTC	CASSLYGQGISYNEQFF
TRBV19	few	TRBJ2-1	TRBD2	TGTGCCAGTAAGCCTGGGGCTAGCGGGGGGGCTAGCTCCTACAATGAGCAGTTCTTC	CASKPGASGGASSYNEQFF
TRBV9	many	TRBJ1-2	TRBD1	TGTGCCAGCAGCGAGGGACAGGGGGCCGGTGGCTACACCTTC	CASSEGQGAGGYTF
TRBV10-1	many	TRBJ2-7	NA	TGCGCCAGCAGCAACTTAGCGGCCGAGCAGTACTTC	CASSNLAAEQYF
TRBV19	NA	TRBJ2-7	TRBD2	TGTGCCAGTACTCCAAACGGCGGGGGCGAGCAGTACTTC	CASTPNGGGEQYF
TRBV7-9	many	TRBJ1-1	NA	TGTGCCAGCAGGCCCCAACATGGCCCGGGACGGGGGACTGAAGCTTTCTTT	CASRPQHGPGRGTEAFF
TRBV25-1	NA	TRBJ1-6	TRBD1	TGTGCCAGCAGTGCTGGGGACAGGAACAACAATTCACCCCTCCACTTT	CASSAGDRNNNSPLHF
TRBV20-1	NA	TRBJ1-6	NA	TGCAGTGCTAGAGGCCGGGCGGGATCCAATTCACCCCTCCACTTT	CSARGRAGSNSPLHF
TRBV12-3/TRBV12-4	NA	TRBJ2-5	NA	TGTGCCAGCAGTTTAGAGGGAGCGACGGAGACCCAGTACTTC	CASSLEGATETQYF
TRBV10-3	NA	TRBJ2-3	NA	TGTGCCATCACGAAGGGTTTGACAGATACGCAGTATTTT	CAITKGLTDTQYF